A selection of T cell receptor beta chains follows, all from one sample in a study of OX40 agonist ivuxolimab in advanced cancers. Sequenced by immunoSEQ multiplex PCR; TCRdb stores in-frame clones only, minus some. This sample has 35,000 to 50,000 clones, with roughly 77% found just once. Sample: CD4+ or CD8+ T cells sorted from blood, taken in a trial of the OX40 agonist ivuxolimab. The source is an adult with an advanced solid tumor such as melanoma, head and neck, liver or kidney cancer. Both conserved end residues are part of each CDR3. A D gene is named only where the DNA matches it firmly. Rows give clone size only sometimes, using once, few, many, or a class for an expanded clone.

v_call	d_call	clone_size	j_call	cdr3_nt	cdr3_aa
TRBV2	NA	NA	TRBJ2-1	TGTGCCAGCAGTGTTGACAGATTCAATGAGCAGTTCTTC	CASSVDRFNEQFF
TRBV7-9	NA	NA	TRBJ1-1	TGTGCCAGCAGACCACGACAGACGATGAACACTGAAGCTTTCTTT	CASRPRQTMNTEAFF
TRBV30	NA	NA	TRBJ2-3	TGTGCCTGGAGTGTGGGGGGGGCTCAGGATACGCAGTATTTT	CAWSVGGAQDTQYF
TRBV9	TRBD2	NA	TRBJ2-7	TGTGCCAGCAGCGTAGGTCTAGCGGTTAGCTCCTACGAGCAGTACTTC	CASSVGLAVSSYEQYF
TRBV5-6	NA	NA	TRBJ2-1	TGTGCCAGCAGCCTCCGGGACAATTCCTACAATGAGCAGTTCTTC	CASSLRDNSYNEQFF
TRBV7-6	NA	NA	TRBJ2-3	TGTGCCAGCAGCTTATTCGTCCCTCCTCAGGATACGCAGTATTTT	CASSLFVPPQDTQYF
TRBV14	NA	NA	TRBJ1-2	TGTGCCAGCAGCCGAGAATCTAACTATGGCTACACCTTC	CASSRESNYGYTF
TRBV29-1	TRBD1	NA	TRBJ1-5	TGCAGCGCCGCGTCACAGGGGGATCAGCCCCAGCATTTT	CSAASQGDQPQHF
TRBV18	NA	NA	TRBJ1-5	TGTGCCAGCTCACCAGGGGTGGATCAGCCCCAGCATTTT	CASSPGVDQPQHF
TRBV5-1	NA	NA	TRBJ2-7	TGCGCCAGCAGCCCTCAGGGATACGAGCAGTACTTC	CASSPQGYEQYF
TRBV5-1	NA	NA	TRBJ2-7	TGCGCCAGCAGCGTGACTGGGAACGGGTACGAGCAGTACTTC	CASSVTGNGYEQYF
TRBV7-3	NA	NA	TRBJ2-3	TGTGCCAGCAGCTTAGGGCTAGCGACAGAGACAGATACGCAGTATTTT	CASSLGLATETDTQYF
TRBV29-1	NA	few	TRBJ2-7	TGCAGCGTTGTCGGGACCTACGAGCAGTACTTC	CSVVGTYEQYF
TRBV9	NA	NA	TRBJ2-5	TGTGCCAGCAGCTCCGGGCAAGAGACCCAGTACTTC	CASSSGQETQYF
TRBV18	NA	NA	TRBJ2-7	TGTGCCAGCTCACCACCGTCGGGGTGGGAGCAGTACTTC	CASSPPSGWEQYF
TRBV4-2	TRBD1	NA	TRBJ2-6	TGTGCCAGCAGCCGAGGAACAGGGGCTGGGGCCAACGTCCTGACTTTC	CASSRGTGAGANVLTF
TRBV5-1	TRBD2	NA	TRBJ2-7	TGCGCCAGCAGCTTGGCTAGCGGGCCGGCCTACGAGCAGTACTTC	CASSLASGPAYEQYF
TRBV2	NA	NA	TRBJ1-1	TGTGCCAGCAGTGAAGAGGTGAACACTGAAGCTTTCTTT	CASSEEVNTEAFF
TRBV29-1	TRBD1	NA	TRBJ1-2	TGCAGCGTCTTCAGGGGGACTAACTATGGCTACACCTTC	CSVFRGTNYGYTF
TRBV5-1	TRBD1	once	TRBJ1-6	TGCGCCAGCAGCTTGGATCCGATGGGACAGAATTCACCCCTCCACTTT	CASSLDPMGQNSPLHF
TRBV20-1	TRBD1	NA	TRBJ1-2	TGCAGTGCTACCAGGGGGGTTGGCTACACCTTC	CSATRGVGYTF
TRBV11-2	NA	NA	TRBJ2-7	TGTGCCAGCAGCTTACCCTATACGGGGCAGTACTTC	CASSLPYTGQYF
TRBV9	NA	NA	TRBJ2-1	TGTGCCAGCAGCATCGGGAGCACGGGAGAGTACGATGAGCAGTTCTTC	CASSIGSTGEYDEQFF
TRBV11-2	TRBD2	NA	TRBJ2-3	TGTGCCAGCAGCGCCCTTCGTGCGGGAGTGGTAGATACGCAGTATTTT	CASSALRAGVVDTQYF
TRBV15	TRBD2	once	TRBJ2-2	TGTGCCACCAGCAGAGCTAGCGGGAGTGCCGGGGAGCTGTTTTTT	CATSRASGSAGELFF
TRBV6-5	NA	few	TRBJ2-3	TGTGCCAGCAGTCGACGACCGAGCACAGATACGCAGTATTTT	CASSRRPSTDTQYF
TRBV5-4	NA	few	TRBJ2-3	TGTGCCGGAGGGGGGAGAGGCACAGATACGCAGTATTTT	CAGGGRGTDTQYF
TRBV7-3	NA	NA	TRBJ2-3	TGTGCCAGCAGCGTCTCCGGATGGGATACGCAGTATTTT	CASSVSGWDTQYF
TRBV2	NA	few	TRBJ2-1	TGTGCCAGCCCTACTGCGGACGGGAAGGATGAGCAGTTCTTC	CASPTADGKDEQFF
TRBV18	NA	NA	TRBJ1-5	TGTGCCAGCTCACCTCGAATGGGCAATAGCAATCAGCCCCAGCATTTT	CASSPRMGNSNQPQHF
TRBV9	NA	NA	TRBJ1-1	TGTGCCAGCAGCGTAGCTCCCAATGGAGGCACTGAAGCTTTCTTT	CASSVAPNGGTEAFF
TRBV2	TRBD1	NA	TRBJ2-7	TGTGCCAGCAGCCCGACCCCCGACAGGGGGGTCTACGAGCAGTACTTC	CASSPTPDRGVYEQYF
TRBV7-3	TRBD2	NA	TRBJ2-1	TGTGCCAGCAGCCCGAGCCCGACTAGCGGGAGGGCCCATGAGCAGTTCTTC	CASSPSPTSGRAHEQFF
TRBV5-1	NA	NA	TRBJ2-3	TGCGCCAGCAGCTTCACAGATACGCAGTATTTT	CASSFTDTQYF
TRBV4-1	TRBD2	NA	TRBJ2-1	TGCGCCAGCAGTCAAATTGGACTAGCGGGAAGGGATGAGCAGTTCTTC	CASSQIGLAGRDEQFF
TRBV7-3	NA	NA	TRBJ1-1	TGTGCCAGCGCTGGGGCGCCTGGCACTGAAGCTTTCTTT	CASAGAPGTEAFF
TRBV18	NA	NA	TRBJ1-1	TGTGCCAGCTCACCCCTGACTTTGGGCAGAGTGAACACTGAAGCTTTCTTT	CASSPLTLGRVNTEAFF
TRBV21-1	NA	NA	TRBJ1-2	TGTGCCAGCACGCGAACGACAGGGCGCTATGGCTACACCTTC	CASTRTTGRYGYTF
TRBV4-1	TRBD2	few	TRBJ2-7	TGCGCCAGCAGCCCAAGATTAGCAGCGGGAGAACCCTACGAGCAGTACTTC	CASSPRLAAGEPYEQYF
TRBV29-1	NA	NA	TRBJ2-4	TGCAGCGTTGTTCGGGCTGGGGGGGCAAACATTCAGTACTTC	CSVVRAGGANIQYF
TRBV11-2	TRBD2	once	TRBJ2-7	TGTGCCAGCAGCTCCGGGACTAGCGGGCGTGAGCAGTACTTC	CASSSGTSGREQYF
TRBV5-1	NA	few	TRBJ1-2	TGCGCCAGCAGCTTGGACAGAGGCTATGGCTACACCTTC	CASSLDRGYGYTF
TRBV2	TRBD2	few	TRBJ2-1	TGTGCCAGTCGAGATAGCGGGAGGGAGCAGTTCTTC	CASRDSGREQFF
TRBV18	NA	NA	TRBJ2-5	TGTGCCAGCTCACCGCAAGAGACCCAGTACTTC	CASSPQETQYF
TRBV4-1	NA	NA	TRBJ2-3	TGCGCCAGCAGCCAAGACGCCTCTTCCCCAGATACGCAGTATTTT	CASSQDASSPDTQYF
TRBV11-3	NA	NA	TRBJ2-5	TGTGCCAGCTGCCCCGGCGTTGGTGGCCAAGAGACCCAGTACTTC	CASCPGVGGQETQYF
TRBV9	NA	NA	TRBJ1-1	TGTGCCAGGAGGGGCGGGAATGAAGCTTTCTTT	CARRGGNEAFF
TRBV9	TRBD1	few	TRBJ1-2	TGTGCCAGCAGCGTAGCAGGGGGGCCCTATGGCTACACCTTC	CASSVAGGPYGYTF
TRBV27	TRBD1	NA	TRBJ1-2	TGTGCCAGCAGTTTATCGCGGGGACAGGGAGACTATGGCTACACCTTC	CASSLSRGQGDYGYTF
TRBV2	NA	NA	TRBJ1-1	TGTGCCACCAAATCCGGGTCTAACACTGAAGCTTTCTTT	CATKSGSNTEAFF
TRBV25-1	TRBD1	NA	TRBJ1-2	TGTGCCAGCAGTCCTCCGGGACAGGGTCGTAAAGGCTACACCTTC	CASSPPGQGRKGYTF
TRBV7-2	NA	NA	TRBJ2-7	TGTGCCAGCAGCTTAGTCCAGTCCTACGAGCAGTACTTC	CASSLVQSYEQYF
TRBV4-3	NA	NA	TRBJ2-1	TGCGCCAGCAGCCAAGATTTCTCCAAGGGCAATGAGCAGTTCTTC	CASSQDFSKGNEQFF